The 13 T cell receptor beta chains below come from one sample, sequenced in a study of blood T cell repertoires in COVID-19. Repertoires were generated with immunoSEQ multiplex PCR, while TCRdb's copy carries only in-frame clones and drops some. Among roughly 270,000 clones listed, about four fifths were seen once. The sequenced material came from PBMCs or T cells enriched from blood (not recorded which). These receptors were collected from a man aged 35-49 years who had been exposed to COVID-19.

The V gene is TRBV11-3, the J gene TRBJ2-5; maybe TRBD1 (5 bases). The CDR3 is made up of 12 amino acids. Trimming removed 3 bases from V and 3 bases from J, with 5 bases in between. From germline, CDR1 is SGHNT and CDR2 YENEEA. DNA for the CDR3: TGTGCCAGCAGCTTGACAGAAGAGACCCAGTACTTC. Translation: CASSLTEETQYF.

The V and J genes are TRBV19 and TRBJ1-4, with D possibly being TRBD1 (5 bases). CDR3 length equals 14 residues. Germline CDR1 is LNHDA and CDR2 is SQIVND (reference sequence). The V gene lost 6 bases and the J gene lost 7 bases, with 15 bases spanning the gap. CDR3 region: CASRIRTGGEKLFF. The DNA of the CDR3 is TGTGCCAGTAGAATACGAACCGGGGGTGAAAAACTGTTTTTT.

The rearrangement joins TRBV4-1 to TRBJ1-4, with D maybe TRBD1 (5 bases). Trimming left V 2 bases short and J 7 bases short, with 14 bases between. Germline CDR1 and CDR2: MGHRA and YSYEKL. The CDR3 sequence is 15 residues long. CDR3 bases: TGCGCCAGCAGCCAAAACCCGGGACTGTTTGAAAAACTGTTTTTT. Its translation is CASSQNPGLFEKLFF.

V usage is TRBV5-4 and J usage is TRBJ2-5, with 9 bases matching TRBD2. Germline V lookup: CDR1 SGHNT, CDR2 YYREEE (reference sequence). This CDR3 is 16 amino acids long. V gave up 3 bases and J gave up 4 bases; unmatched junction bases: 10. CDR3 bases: TGTGCCAGCAGCTCCGGACTAGCGAATAGGGCAGAGACCCAGTACTTC. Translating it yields CASSSGLANRAETQYF.

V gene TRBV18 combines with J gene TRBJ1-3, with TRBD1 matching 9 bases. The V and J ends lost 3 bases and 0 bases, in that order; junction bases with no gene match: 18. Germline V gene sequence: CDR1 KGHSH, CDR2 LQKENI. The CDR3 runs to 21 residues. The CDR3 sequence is CASSPVVLRLWGQGSGNTIYF. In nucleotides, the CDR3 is TGTGCCAGCTCACCGGTTGTGCTTCGTCTGTGGGGACAGGGCTCTGGAAACACCATATATTTT.

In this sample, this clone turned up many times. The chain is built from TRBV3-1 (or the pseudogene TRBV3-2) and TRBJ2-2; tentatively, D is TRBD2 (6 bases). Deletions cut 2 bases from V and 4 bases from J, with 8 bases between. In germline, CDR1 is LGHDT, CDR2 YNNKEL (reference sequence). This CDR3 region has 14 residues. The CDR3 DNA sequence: TGTGCCAGCAGCCAACTAGCGATCACCGGGGAGCTGTTTTTT. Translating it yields CASSQLAITGELFF.

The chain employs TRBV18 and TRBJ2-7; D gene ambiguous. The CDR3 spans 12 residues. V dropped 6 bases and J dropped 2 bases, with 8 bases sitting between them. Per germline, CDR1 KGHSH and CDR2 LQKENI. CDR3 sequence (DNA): TGTGCCAGCTCCCCAGCGCCCTACGAGCAGTACTTC. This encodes CASSPAPYEQYF.

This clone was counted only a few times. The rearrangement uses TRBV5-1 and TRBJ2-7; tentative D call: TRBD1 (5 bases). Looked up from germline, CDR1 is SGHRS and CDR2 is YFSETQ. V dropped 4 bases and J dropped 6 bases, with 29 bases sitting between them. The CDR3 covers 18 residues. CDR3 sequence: CASSLRAMTATRTPEQYF. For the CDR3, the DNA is TGCGCCAGCAGCCTCCGCGCTATGACAGCTACCCGAACCCCCGAGCAGTACTTC.

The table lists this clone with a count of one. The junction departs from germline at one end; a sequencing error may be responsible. The CDR3 loop reads CASSLSPRGQAPF. CDR3 DNA: TGTGCCAGCAGCTTGTCACCCCGGGGACAGGCCCCGTTT. V is TRBV5-8 and J is TRBJ1-6, with TRBD1 identical over 8 bases. The CDR3 contains 13 residues. Germline assignment: CDR1 SGHTS and CDR2 YDEGEE.

Here the CDR3 DNA reads TGCGCCAGCAAGGGGGACAACATGAACACTGAAGCTTTCTTT. Its translation: CASKGDNMNTEAFF. V usage is TRBV10-1 and J usage is TRBJ1-1; D might be TRBD1 (6 bases). CDR3 length: 14 residues. CDR1 WNHNN and CDR2 SYGVQD come from the germline V gene (reference sequence). V gave up 7 bases and J gave up 0 bases, with 12 bases separating them.

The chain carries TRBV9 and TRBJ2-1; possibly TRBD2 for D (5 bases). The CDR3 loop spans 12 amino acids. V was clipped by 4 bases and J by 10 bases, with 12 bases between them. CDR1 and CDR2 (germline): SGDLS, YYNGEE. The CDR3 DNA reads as TGTGCCAGCAGCTCGAGGGAGTCCGAGCAGTTCTTC. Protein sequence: CASSSRESEQFF.

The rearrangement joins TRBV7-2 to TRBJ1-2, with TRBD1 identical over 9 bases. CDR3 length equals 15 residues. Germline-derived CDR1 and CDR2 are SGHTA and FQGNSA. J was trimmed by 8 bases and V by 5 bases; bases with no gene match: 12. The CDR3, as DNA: TGTGCCAGCAGCCTAACCCTAACAGGGGGCGAAGGCTACACCTTC. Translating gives CASSLTLTGGEGYTF. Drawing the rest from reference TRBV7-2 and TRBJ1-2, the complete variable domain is GAGVSQSPSNKVTEKGKDVELRCDPISGHTALYWYRQSLGQGLEFLIYFQGNSAPDKSGLPSDRFSAERTGGSVSTLTIQRTQQEDSAVYLCASSLTLTGGEGYTFGSGTRLTVV.

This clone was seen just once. The CDR3 DNA follows: TGTGCCGCGGAGGGTGGGTCCGATGAGCAGTTCTTC. Residues: CAAEGGSDEQFF. The chain couples TRBV10-3 to TRBJ2-1; D is perhaps TRBD2 (6 bases). CDR3 length equals 12 residues. Trimming stripped 11 bases from V and 8 bases from J, with 16 bases between. The germline CDR1 and CDR2 sequences are ENHRY and SYGVKD.